This TCR beta chain was recorded in a study of blood T cell repertoires in COVID-19. Overall study context: The analysed material was cDNA or gDNA that came from T cells, B-cell-depleted T cells, or PBMCs.

The length of the CDR3 is 16 residues. Trimming shortened V by 6 bases and J by 0 bases, and 12 bases separated the two germline ends. Germline CDR1 is MNHEY and CDR2 is SMNVEV (reference sequence). Per the authors' pipeline: Reference gene primer amplification gave estimated nucleated cell counts. The repertoire was sequenced with immunoSEQ multiplex PCR; TCRdb's copy has only in-frame clones and lacks some. That table is the source of V, J and clone size, and D and trimming were worked out from the DNA. The sample carries more than 65,000 clones, more than 70% recorded once. This TCR was sampled from a man in his fifties with active COVID-19. Sample: peripheral blood. The V gene is TRBV27, the J gene TRBJ1-6, with TRBD1 as a possible D gene (6 bases). The CDR3 region is CASSIQGSSYNSPLHF. CDR3 coding DNA: TGTGCCAGCAGCATTCAGGGGAGCTCCTATAATTCACCCCTCCACTTT.